This T cell receptor beta chain is from a study of cytotoxic CD8 clonotypes in ibrutinib-treated CLL. Across the whole study: Within the patient group, approximately 10 were relapsed/refractory and fewer than 16 treatment-naive, and 17 were IGHV unmutated. Regarding the study as a whole: With treatment, public clonotypes, which were uncommon, either contracted or remained stable. The study found clonality rose at ibrutinib response, then fell toward baseline at progression. Age-matched healthy donor levels were exceeded by baseline clonality, which tracked circulating CD8+ T-cell counts.

Sequencing was performed with immunoSEQ multiplex PCR; in TCRdb, only in-frame clones are kept and a portion is missing. The sample has under 150,000 clones; around four fifths are singletons. This clone was counted a single time. Its antigen is as yet unknown. V was shortened by 4 bases and J by 0 bases, with 16 bases between the two germline ends. The CDR3 runs to 18 residues. Per the germline V gene, CDR1 is KGHSH and CDR2 is LQKENI. The chain has TRBV18 and TRBJ2-6; possibly TRBD2 for D (6 bases). The source is a human donor with chronic lymphocytic leukemia. This specimen consisted of PBMCs, obtained after 24 months of ibrutinib treatment. CDR3: CASSLAGLLLSGANVLTF. CDR3 nucleotide sequence: TGTGCCAGCTCACTTGCGGGACTTCTACTCTCTGGGGCCAACGTCCTGACTTTC.